This TCR beta chain stems from a study of T cell repertoires in cytomegalovirus infection. Study conclusions and caveats: HLA-C-restricted CMV-specific TCR beta clonotypes were dominant in the ex vivo response.

One entry per CDR3 protein results from TCRdb running MiXCR on the reads. The profile shows roughly 230,000 distinct CDR3 sequences, about 18% of them singletons. This clonotype occurred a few times. What it recognizes is unknown. The sample consisted of CD8+ T cells from PBMCs. The origin of this receptor is a human donor in good health (CMV status not recorded). Some clones in this sample may be carry-over from other donors' samples.

The CDR3 sequence: CASSLDRGGETQYF. The CDR3 DNA reads as TGTGCCAGCAGCTTAGACCGGGGCGGGGAGACCCAGTACTTC. The genes are TRBV11-2 and TRBJ2-5; D possibly matches TRBD1 or TRBD2 (5 bases each). V was cut by 0 bases and J by 5 bases, with 10 bases left in between. This CDR3 comprises 14 residues. The germline V gene encodes CDR1 SGHAT and CDR2 FQNNGV.